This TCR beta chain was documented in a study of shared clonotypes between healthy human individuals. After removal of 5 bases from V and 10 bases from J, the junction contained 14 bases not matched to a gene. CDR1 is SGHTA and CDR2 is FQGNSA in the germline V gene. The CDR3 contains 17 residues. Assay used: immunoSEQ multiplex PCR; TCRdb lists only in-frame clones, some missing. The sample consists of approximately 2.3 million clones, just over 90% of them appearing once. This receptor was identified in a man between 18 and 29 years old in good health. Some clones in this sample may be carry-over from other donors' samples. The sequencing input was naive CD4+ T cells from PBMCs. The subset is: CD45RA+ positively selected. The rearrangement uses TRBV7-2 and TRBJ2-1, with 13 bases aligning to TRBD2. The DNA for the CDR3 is TGTGCCAGCAGCCACCTCCTGGGACTAGCGGGGCTCAGCGAGCAGTTCTTC. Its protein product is CASSHLLGLAGLSEQFF.